This TCR beta chain was profiled in a study of cytomegalovirus exposure and HLA in healthy donors (TCRdb year 2017). Concerning the study at large: In an earlier analysis of 450 to 750 of the donors, approximately 260 Gb of sequence data and 117 million unique TCR beta sequences from about 179 million T cells were reported. A later genetic analysis took genome-wide SNP genotypes for about three fifths of the roughly 670 donors and used that subset as a discovery cohort. Among the roughly 400 genotyped donors, approximately 77% belonged to the genetic ancestry cluster associated with self-reported Caucasian donors. Donor age, sex, ethnicity and CMV serostatus were compiled alongside the repertoire data. Among 300 to 500 genotyped donors of the cohort, an average of about 220,000 unique TCR beta nucleotide sequences was sequenced per donor, of which 15% to 20% were non-productive. Every repertoire in the discovery cohort had been generated on one and the same sequencing platform. The number of donors typed differed by locus, with about 629-640 for A, B, C, DRB1 and DQB1, roughly 520 for DQA1, approximately 570 for DPA1, and approximately 470 for DPB1. High-throughput TCR immunosequencing, statistical association of individual TCRs with disease status, and machine learning were combined to predict cytomegalovirus infection status. About 5 DR-DQ haplotypes were handled as single units for association and clustering, since linkage in the cohort was strong. An earlier analysis of 587 of the donors applied high-throughput TCR beta sequencing to assess whether each TCR beta V gene segment acted as functional or pseudogenic. Besides the first cohort of approximately 710 subjects, a separate validation cohort made up of over a hundred different subjects was used. A later analysis re-analyzed previously published TCR beta repertoires from 660 or so donors and added high-resolution HLA genotyping to study TCR occurrence patterns. Using immunosequencing, the study profiled T cell repertoires from roughly 650 subjects and related those repertoires to cytomegalovirus serostatus. HLA typing covered class I and class II loci at four-digit resolution. In the later analysis, no new phenotypic data were used to find candidate immune exposures; instead, reliance was placed on TCR beta sequences and their occurrence across donors. The study was designed to test whether signatures of past pathogen exposure could be identified by cataloging public T cell receptors. Around 320 gigabases of sequencing data and approximately 93 million unique TCR sequences were included in an early release covering about 620 HLA-typed donors.

Here is what the overall study found, with its caveats: Linkage disequilibrium might explain the correlated functional status among segregating V segments, but an unknown experimental factor could not be ruled out. The study listed 164 TCR beta chains as associated with cytomegalovirus. In vitro tests confirmed that a few of the cytomegalovirus-associated TCR beta chains recognize cytomegalovirus antigens. In this cohort, only TCR beta chains were sequenced, and detectable features were limited by the absence of alpha or paired-chain data. According to a later genetic analysis, donors in an Asian-associated ancestry cluster had fewer N-insertions in productive TCRs than the approximately 650-donor mean. Because some donors lacked HLA typing at each locus, the association tests relied only on the typed subset. In a later analysis, around 17,000 TCR beta sequences were associated with specific HLA alleles at a false discovery rate of 0.05. A group of highly shared sequence variants was considered likely to be a technical artifact of the sequencing pipeline. An association between a missense DCLRE1C variant and V-gene and J-gene trimming of TCR beta chains was found in a later genetic analysis and replicated in an independent cohort. A later analysis found that TCR association rates varied across HLA loci, with DRB1 alleles showing the most associated TCRs and HLA-C alleles the fewest. Roughly uniform sequencing depth across donors was assumed in presence/absence analyses, although this assumption may not hold. In a later analysis, HLA-associated TCR beta chains were found to be more clonally expanded and to have lower generation probabilities than equally common non-associated chains. The authors suggested that the approach could potentially be extended to other disease states and immunological phenotypes. Most CMV-associated TCR beta chains appeared to be HLA-restricted in a later analysis, and the HLA associations seemed to be driven largely by CMV exposure. The earlier analysis of approximately 560 of the donors excluded about 16 rarely observed V segments, including chromosome 9 orphons, because counts were too low. A later analysis reported that several top co-occurrence clusters appeared linked to parvovirus B19, influenza, CMV and Epstein-Barr virus. A further reported finding was that TCR beta sequences accurately predicted the HLA-A and HLA-B alleles for most subjects in the first cohort. When HLA alleles, especially DR and DQ, strongly co-occurred, attributing TCR associations to individual alleles was difficult. The classifier was reported to diagnose cytomegalovirus status with high specificity and sensitivity in both the original cohort and the validation cohort. Immune exposure information for the cohort was limited to CMV serostatus. Most TCR sequences were observed very rarely across donors, whereas some public TCRs were present in many individuals. An earlier analysis of approximately 600 of the donors showed that most TCR beta V segments appeared in productive rearrangements either about 87% or about 30% of the time, which broadly matched IMGT annotations.

The cohort was made up of around 720 healthy bone marrow donors. All cohort members were sampled while nominally healthy, although unrecorded immune exposures were likely present. The donor was CMV seropositive and was included in the group of 250 to 350 seropositive cohort members. Every donor gave a peripheral blood sample, and the peripheral blood mononuclear cells from that sample were used for TCR beta sequencing. Genomic DNA was extracted from the blood cell samples with the Qiagen DNeasy Blood Extraction Kit. The library was built by means of the immunoSEQ multiplex PCR assay. For the multiplex PCR, a mixture combining 60 forward primers for TCR Vbeta segments and 13 reverse primers for TCR Jbeta segments was used. Amplification of the CDR3 region of rearranged TCR beta genes was performed with a multiplex PCR assay on genomic DNA. On the Illumina HiSeq System, the amplified TCR beta libraries were sequenced as 87-base-pair reads. Per the source publication's procedure: In a later analysis, 77 million or so unique TCR beta chains were counted across the approximately 640 repertoires, and roughly 9.9 million of these chains were shared by at least two donors. To remove PCR and sequencing errors, raw reads were error-corrected and collapsed into unique sequences using a nearest-neighbor algorithm that merged closely related sequences. CDR3 sequences were aligned to IMGT reference sequences to assign V, D and J gene segments. For a sequence to be retained, at least a six-nucleotide match to both a V gene segment and a J gene segment was required. A rearrangement was called productive if the CDR3 had no stop codons and remained in frame with V and J, and every other rearrangement was called non-productive. CDR3 was defined by IMGT convention, running from the second conserved V-encoded cysteine to the conserved J-encoded phenylalanine. Sequences without an unambiguous match to a single V gene segment were excluded from the earlier analysis of approximately 600 of the donors. In an earlier analysis of more than 500 of the donors, a V segment was called functional when productive rearrangements were above 56.7%, and segregating when the standard deviation between donors exceeded 5%. A statistical classification framework was built for diagnosing cytomegalovirus status from the catalog of TCR beta chain sequences. A later analysis assigned V and J genes by comparing TCR nucleotide sequences with IMGT/GENE-DB human TR gene sequences. A later analysis assigned CDR3 sequences and most-parsimonious VDJ recombination scenarios with the TCRdist pipeline. In a later analysis, each TCR beta chain was defined by its CDR3 amino acid sequence together with its V-gene family, and reads lacking a unique V-gene family were excluded. A later analysis removed 550 to 700 highly shared, low-generation-probability nucleotide sequences to deal with suspected cross-contamination and a sequencing artifact. A later analysis calculated a clonal expansion index for each public chain from normalized within-repertoire ranks of inferred template counts. A later analysis computed generation probabilities with a VDJ recombination model fitted to out-of-frame rearrangements, and checked the results against IGoR. Hypergeometric tests were used in a later analysis to score TCR-TCR, TCR-HLA and TCR-CMV co-occurrence, with a repertoire-size bias correction applied to the TCR pairs. In a later analysis, false discovery rates were estimated by permuting HLA or CMV assignments 20 times. In a later analysis, co-occurring TCRs were grouped using DBSCAN, and TCRdist sequence similarity was added for clustering within HLA-allele-positive subsets. Co-occurrence clustering excluded repertoires with fewer than 30,000 or more than 120,000 public chains, plus five with anomalous nucleotide sharing. The source is immuneACCESS, and TCRdb retained only in-frame sequences with V and J called. Part of the clones is not carried over; for the studies checked, unresolved V genes explain less than half of this, and the remainder is unexplained. The V and J calls and clone size are taken from that table; D and trimming were inferred from the DNA. The sample includes around 91,000 clones, with 86% observed a single time. The top ten clonotypes cover 8% to 10% of the sample.

On this clone: The specificity of this receptor is unknown. Base qualities are not at hand, and no much larger clone is one base apart.

The TCR originated in a man aged 25 to 40 in good health and CMV-seropositive. The specimen sequenced was PBMCs.

The sequenced DNA: TGTGCCAGCAGCTTAATGAGAGGACAGGGAGATTCACCCCTCCACTTT. Its translation reads: CASSLMRGQGDSPLHF. The chain uses TRBV7-8 and TRBJ1-6; 8 bases in the middle match TRBD1. From a lookup of the germline V gene, CDR1 and CDR2 are SGHVS and FQNEAQ. Ends trimmed: V by 2 bases, J by 8 bases; bases unmatched to a gene: 8. Reading from cysteine to phenylalanine, the CDR3 counts 16 amino acids. Solely the CDR3 DNA is kept, with 48 bases framed from the first base.